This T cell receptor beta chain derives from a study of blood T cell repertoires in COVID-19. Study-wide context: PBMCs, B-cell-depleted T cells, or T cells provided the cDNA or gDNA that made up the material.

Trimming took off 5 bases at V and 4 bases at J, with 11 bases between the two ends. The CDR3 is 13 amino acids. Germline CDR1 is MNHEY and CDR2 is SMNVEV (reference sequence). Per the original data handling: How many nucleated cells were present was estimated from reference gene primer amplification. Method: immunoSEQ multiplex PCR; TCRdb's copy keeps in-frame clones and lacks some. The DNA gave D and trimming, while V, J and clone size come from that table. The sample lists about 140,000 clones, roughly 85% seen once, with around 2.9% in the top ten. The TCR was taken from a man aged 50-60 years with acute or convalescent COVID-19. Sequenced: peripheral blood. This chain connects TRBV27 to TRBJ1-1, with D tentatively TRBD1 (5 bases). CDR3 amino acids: CASSISGGTEAFF. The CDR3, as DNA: TGTGCCAGCAGTATTTCCGGGGGCACTGAAGCTTTCTTT.